This T cell receptor beta chain emerged from a study of cytomegalovirus exposure and HLA in healthy donors. Overall study context: The early release's HLA-typed donors yielded approximately 81 million unique TCRs.

CDR1 LNHDA and CDR2 SQIVND come from the germline V gene (reference sequence). This CDR3 spans 15 amino acids. V lost 3 bases and J lost 3; bases outside the gene matches: 6. PCR employed 60 Vbeta and 13 Jbeta primers. Sequenced by immunoSEQ multiplex PCR; TCRdb stores in-frame clones only, minus some. The table shows some 160,000 clones, with around 73% occurring only once. There are a few counts of this clone. Sample: PBMCs. This sequence originates from a man between 60 and 75 years old in good health and CMV-seronegative. The chain links TRBV19 to TRBJ2-7; TRBD2 aligns across 9 bases. CDR3 sequence reads: CASSILLAGNYEQYF. As DNA, the CDR3 is TGTGCCAGTAGTATTTTACTAGCGGGCAACTACGAGCAGTACTTC.